These T cell receptor beta chains were read from a single sample in a study of long-term antiretroviral therapy in people with HIV. Clones were sequenced by immunoSEQ multiplex PCR, and TCRdb holds only the in-frame ones, with some missing. The data hold some 20,000 clones, with approximately 90% observed a single time. Sequenced here: unsorted PBMCs, sampled approximately 4.4 years before starting antiretroviral therapy. The receptors were gathered from a woman in her 30s with HIV. Both conserved end residues are part of each CDR3. A D gene is named only where the DNA matches it firmly. Clone sizes are given selectively: once, few, many, or a class where the clone is expanded.

V	D	J	size	DNA	CDR3
TRBV30	TRBD1	TRBJ1-5	few	TGTGCCTGCTCACCGACAGGGAATCAGCCCCAGCATTTT	CACSPTGNQPQHF
TRBV4-1	NA	TRBJ1-2	NA	TGCGCCAGCAGCCAAAACTATGGTCCCTATGGCTACACCTTC	CASSQNYGPYGYTF
TRBV30	TRBD1	TRBJ1-3	once	TGTGCCTGGAACTCCGGGACAGGGGCAAACACCATATATTTT	CAWNSGTGANTIYF
TRBV4-3	TRBD1	TRBJ2-1	NA	TGCGCCAGCAGCCGCGGACAGGGTGATAACAATGAGCAGTTCTTC	CASSRGQGDNNEQFF
TRBV7-2	NA	TRBJ2-7	NA	TGTGCCAGCAGCTTATCGGGGATTGGCTACGAGCAGTACTTC	CASSLSGIGYEQYF
TRBV6-5	TRBD2	TRBJ2-7	once	TGTGCCAGCAGTCCGAGCGGGAACTCCTACGAGCAGTACTTC	CASSPSGNSYEQYF
TRBV19	TRBD1	TRBJ1-2	NA	TGTGCCAGCAGCAGGGGGTTGGAAGAAAATGGCTACACCTTC	CASSRGLEENGYTF
TRBV2	TRBD2	TRBJ2-3	NA	TGTGCCAGCAGTGAACAGTCGGGAGGGGTTAGCGCAGATACGCAGTATTTT	CASSEQSGGVSADTQYF
TRBV7-8	NA	TRBJ1-4	NA	TGTGCCAGCAGCTTACGGGTGGGGGAAAAACTGTTTTTT	CASSLRVGEKLFF
TRBV19	NA	TRBJ1-1	NA	TGTGCCAGTAGTGCCCCCGTCCTTCTTGAAGCTTTCTTT	CASSAPVLLEAFF
TRBV14	NA	TRBJ2-2	NA	TGTGCCAGCAGCCATTGGGACACCGGGGAGCTGTTTTTT	CASSHWDTGELFF
TRBV7-8	TRBD1	TRBJ1-2	NA	TGTGCCAGCAGCAAGGGGACACTGGGACAGGGCGAAAACACCTTC	CASSKGTLGQGENTF
TRBV4-2	NA	TRBJ1-3	NA	TGTGCCAGCAGCCAACGGGCGATCTCTGGAAACACCATATATTTT	CASSQRAISGNTIYF
TRBV7-9	NA	TRBJ1-1	NA	TGTGCCAGCAGCAACTGGGGGGGCGCGGATACTGAAGCTTTCTTT	CASSNWGGADTEAFF
TRBV7-9	TRBD2	TRBJ2-3	NA	TGTGCCAGCAGCTCCGATCCCGCGCTAGCGGTCAGCACAGATACGCAGTATTTT	CASSSDPALAVSTDTQYF
TRBV2	TRBD2	TRBJ2-7	NA	TGTGCCAGCAGTGGCGGGGGAGGTTACGAGCAGTACTTC	CASSGGGGYEQYF
TRBV9	NA	TRBJ1-6	NA	TGTGCCAGCAGCGCATCCGGGACCATTAATTCACCCCTCCACTTT	CASSASGTINSPLHF
TRBV6-1	NA	TRBJ1-2	NA	TGTGCCAGCAGGCGGGACGGCTACTATGGCTACACCTTC	CASRRDGYYGYTF
TRBV30	NA	TRBJ2-7	NA	TGTGCCTGGAGTCATTCGAGCTCCTACGAGCAGTACTTC	CAWSHSSSYEQYF
TRBV7-9	NA	TRBJ2-3	few	TGTGCCAGCAGCTTTCGACTAGGGGTCTTAGATACGCAGTATTTT	CASSFRLGVLDTQYF
TRBV7-8	TRBD1	TRBJ2-7	NA	TGTGCCAGCAGCGCGGGACAGGGCCCCTACGAGCAGTACTTC	CASSAGQGPYEQYF
TRBV7-2	NA	TRBJ1-3	NA	TGTGCCAGCAGCCGAGACAGGGGAAACACCATATATTTT	CASSRDRGNTIYF
TRBV7-6	NA	TRBJ1-6	few	TGTGCCAGCAGCTTAGGCGGCGGGAATAATTCACCCCTCCACTTT	CASSLGGGNNSPLHF
TRBV19	TRBD1	TRBJ1-5	NA	TGTGCCAGTAGCCTGCAGGGGGCCCGGCAGCCCCAGCATTTT	CASSLQGARQPQHF
TRBV19	TRBD1	TRBJ1-2	NA	TGTGCCAGTAGTCCGGGGACAGAGAGGGCTGGCTACACCTTC	CASSPGTERAGYTF